This T cell receptor (beta chain) emerged from a study of T cells in Graves' hyperthyroidism and ophthalmopathy. Study summary: Initial diagnosis, before any treatment, was when peripheral blood was collected. General observations from the study: Stable hyperthyroidism was told apart from ophthalmopathy by a model built on 13 V-J features.

Worth noting for this clonotype: Antigen: not known.

This CDR3 contains 15 residues. V shed 3 bases and J shed 4 bases, with 15 bases lying between them. From germline, CDR1 is DFQATT and CDR2 SNEGSKA (reference sequence). Participants, patients aged 18 to 65, had newly diagnosed hyperthyroidism with a duration under 2 months. Amplification targeted TCR beta CDR3 regions from RNA transcripts. When the TCR CDR3 underwent first-round RT-PCR, the HTBI primer set was used. From the multiplex PCR reads, TCRdb called clonotypes with MiXCR, one entry per CDR3 protein. The data hold about 350,000 distinct CDR3 sequences, with roughly 13% observed a single time.

This clonotype originated in a woman between 25 and 40 years old with Graves' hyperthyroidism. The chain is built from TRBV20-1 and TRBJ1-4; maybe TRBD1 (5 bases). The sample consisted of blood. The CDR3 bases are TGCAGTGCTAGCAGCCCGGGACGGCTTAATGAAAAACTGTTTTTT. Protein: CSASSPGRLNEKLFF.